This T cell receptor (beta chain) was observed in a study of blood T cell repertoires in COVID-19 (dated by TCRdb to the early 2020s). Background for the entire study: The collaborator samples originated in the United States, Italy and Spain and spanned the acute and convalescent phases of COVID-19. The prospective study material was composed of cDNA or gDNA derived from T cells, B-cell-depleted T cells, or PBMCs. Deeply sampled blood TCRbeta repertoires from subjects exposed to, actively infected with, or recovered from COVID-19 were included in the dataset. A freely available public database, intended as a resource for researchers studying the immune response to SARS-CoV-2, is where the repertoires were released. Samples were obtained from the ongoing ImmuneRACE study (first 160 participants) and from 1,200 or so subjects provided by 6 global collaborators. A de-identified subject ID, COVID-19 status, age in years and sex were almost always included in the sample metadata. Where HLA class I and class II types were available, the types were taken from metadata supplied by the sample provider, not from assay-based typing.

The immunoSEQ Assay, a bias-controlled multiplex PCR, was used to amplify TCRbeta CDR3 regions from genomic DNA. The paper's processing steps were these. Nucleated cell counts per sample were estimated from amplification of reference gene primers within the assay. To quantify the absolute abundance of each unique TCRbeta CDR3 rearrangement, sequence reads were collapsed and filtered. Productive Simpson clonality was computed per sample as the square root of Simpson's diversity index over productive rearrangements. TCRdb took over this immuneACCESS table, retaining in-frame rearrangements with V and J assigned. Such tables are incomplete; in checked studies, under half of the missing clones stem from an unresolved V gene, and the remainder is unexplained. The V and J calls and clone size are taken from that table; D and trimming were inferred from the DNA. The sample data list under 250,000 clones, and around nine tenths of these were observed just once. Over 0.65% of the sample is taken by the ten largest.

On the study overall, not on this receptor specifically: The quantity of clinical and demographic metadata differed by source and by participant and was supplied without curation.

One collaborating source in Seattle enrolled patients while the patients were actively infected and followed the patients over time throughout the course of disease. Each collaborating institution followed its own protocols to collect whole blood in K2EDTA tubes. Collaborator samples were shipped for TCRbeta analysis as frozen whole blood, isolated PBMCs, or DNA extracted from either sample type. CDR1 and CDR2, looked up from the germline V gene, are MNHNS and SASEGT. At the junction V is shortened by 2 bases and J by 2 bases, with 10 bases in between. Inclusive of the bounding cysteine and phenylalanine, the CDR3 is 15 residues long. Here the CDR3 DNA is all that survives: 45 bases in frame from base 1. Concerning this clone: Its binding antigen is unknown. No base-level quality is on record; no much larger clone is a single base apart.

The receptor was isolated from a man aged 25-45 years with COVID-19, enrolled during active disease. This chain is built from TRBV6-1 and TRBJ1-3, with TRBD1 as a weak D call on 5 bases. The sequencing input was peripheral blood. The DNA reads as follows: TGTGCCAGCAGTGAACTAAGGGGCCCTGGAAACACCATATATTTT. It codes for CASSELRGPGNTIYF.